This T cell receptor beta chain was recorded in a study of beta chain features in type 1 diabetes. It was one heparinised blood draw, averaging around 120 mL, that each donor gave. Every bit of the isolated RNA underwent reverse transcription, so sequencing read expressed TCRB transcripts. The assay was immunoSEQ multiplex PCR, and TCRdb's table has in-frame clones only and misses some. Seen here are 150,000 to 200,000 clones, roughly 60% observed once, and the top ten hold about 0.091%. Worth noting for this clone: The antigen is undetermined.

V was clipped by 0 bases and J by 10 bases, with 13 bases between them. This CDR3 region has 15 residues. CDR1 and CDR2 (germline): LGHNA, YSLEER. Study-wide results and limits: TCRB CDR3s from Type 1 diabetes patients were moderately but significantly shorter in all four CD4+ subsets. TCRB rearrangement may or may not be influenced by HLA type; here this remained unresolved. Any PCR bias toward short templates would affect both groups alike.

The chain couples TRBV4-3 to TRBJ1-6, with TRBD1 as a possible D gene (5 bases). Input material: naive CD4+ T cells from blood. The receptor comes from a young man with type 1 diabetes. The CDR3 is CASSQDGRGSSPLHF. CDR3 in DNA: TGCGCCAGCAGCCAAGATGGAAGGGGTAGCTCACCCCTCCACTTT.